Listed below are T cell receptor beta chains from one sample, sequenced in a study of CD8+ T cells in alopecia areata. Measured with immunoSEQ multiplex PCR; TCRdb has only the in-frame clones, and not every one. The sample lists roughly 250,000 clones, roughly two thirds occurring once. Sequencing used CD4+ T cells sorted from blood, obtained at week 0. These receptors originate from a human donor with alopecia areata. Each CDR3 is given without its conserved first and last residue.

>TRBV7-8|TRBJ1-5
ASSLRQGARQPQH
>TRBV5-4|TRBJ2-5
ASSLGDRGYQETQY
>TRBV5-1|TRBJ2-5
ASSFGGTSGNEETQY
>TRBV29-1|TRBJ1-2
SVQAWGYT
>TRBV5-6|TRBJ1-2
ASTPSLPATDYGYT
>TRBV30|TRBJ1-1
AWKQELNTEAF
>TRBV29-1|TRBJ2-5
SVEFGSQETQY
>TRBV21-1|TRBJ2-7
ASSKVKGNSYEQY
>TRBV7-3|TRBJ2-4
ASSPRPGEGIQY
>TRBV4-2|TRBJ2-2
ASSPRGGGELF
>TRBV7-2|TRBJ2-3
ASSLAFTTDTQY
>TRBV5-8|TRBJ2-3
ASPGGRTDTQY
>TRBV4-3|TRBJ1-5
ASSSTWGDNQPQH
>TRBV10-3|TRBJ1-2
AIRKTGGNYGYT
>TRBV7-8|TRBJ1-2
ASTADRGLYGYT
>TRBV2|TRBJ2-5
ASSQREETQY
>TRBV30|TRBJ2-3
AWTAGGADTQY
>TRBV4-2|TRBJ2-3
ASSQASSETQY
>TRBV30|TRBJ1-1
AWSRTANTEAF
>TRBV10-3|TRBJ2-7
AISESGEQY
>TRBV30|TRBJ2-1
ASIWYPGGEQF
>TRBV5-6|TRBJ2-3
ASSPGGVADTQY
>TRBV29-1|TRBJ1-2
SAVLNYGYT
>TRBV30|TRBJ1-2
AWSVQGYGYT
>TRBV30|TRBJ2-5
AWSVSRREETQY
>TRBV4-1|TRBJ1-2
ASSPRWPMEYGYT
>TRBV19|TRBJ2-2
ASRPGGGELF
>TRBV4-3|TRBJ1-6
ASSQAPTDRLPLH
>TRBV29-1|TRBJ2-5
SAADSGGPETQY
>TRBV5-1|TRBJ2-2
ASSLPLSRGAGTGELF
>TRBV27|TRBJ2-7
ASSLYGEQY
>TRBV20-1|TRBJ2-1
SSIRGNEQF
>TRBV12-5|TRBJ2-3
ASRTSGPQSTQY
>TRBV15|TRBJ2-7
ATSRGDRPYEQY
>TRBV7-9|TRBJ1-1
ASSEYTGGSTEAF
>TRBV9|TRBJ2-7
ASSVAVRGYEQY
>TRBV5-1|TRBJ2-3
ASSSGLAGGTDTQY
>TRBV30|TRBJ2-7
AWRLTGGGYEQY
>TRBV29-1|TRBJ1-1
SVEDRVGTEAF
>TRBV27|TRBJ1-2
ASSLSSGTDYGYT
>TRBV4-3|TRBJ1-4
ASSPRRVDNEKLF
>TRBV5-1|TRBJ2-3
ASSSADTQY
>TRBV30|TRBJ1-2
AWTVRQSNYGYT
>TRBV29-1|TRBJ2-2
SVGGLNSGELF
>TRBV29-1|TRBJ2-7
SVKGLYEQY